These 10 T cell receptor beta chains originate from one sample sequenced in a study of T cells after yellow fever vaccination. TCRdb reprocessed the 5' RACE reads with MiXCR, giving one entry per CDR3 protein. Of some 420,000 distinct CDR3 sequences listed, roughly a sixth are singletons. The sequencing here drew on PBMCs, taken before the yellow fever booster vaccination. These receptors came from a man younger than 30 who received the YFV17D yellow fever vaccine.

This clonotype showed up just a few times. CDR3 in DNA: TGTGCCAGCAGTTCTAGGGGGCGGTCAGATACGCAGTATTTT. Translating gives CASSSRGRSDTQYF. The chain has TRBV12-3 or TRBV12-4 and TRBJ2-3, with 7 bases that match TRBD1. V was pared by 4 bases and J by 4 bases, with 5 bases of the junction left unmatched. The CDR3 spans 14 residues.

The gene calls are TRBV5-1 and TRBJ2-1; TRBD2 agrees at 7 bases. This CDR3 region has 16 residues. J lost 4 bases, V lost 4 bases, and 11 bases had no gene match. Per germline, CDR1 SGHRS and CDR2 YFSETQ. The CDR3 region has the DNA TGCGCCAGCAGCCTCCCTACGGGGGGATCTTACAATGAGCAGTTCTTC. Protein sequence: CASSLPTGGSYNEQFF.

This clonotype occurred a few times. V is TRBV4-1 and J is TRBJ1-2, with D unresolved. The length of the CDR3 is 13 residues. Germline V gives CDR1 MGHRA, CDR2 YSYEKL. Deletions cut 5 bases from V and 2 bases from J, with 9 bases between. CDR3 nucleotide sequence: TGCGCCAGCAGCGAGGGTTGGAACTATGGCTACACCTTC. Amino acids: CASSEGWNYGYTF.

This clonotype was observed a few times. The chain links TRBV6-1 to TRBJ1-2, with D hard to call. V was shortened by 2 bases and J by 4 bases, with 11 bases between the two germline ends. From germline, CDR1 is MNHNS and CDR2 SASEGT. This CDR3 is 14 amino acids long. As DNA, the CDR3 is TGTGCCAGCAGTGAACCCCGGGAGAGCTATGGCTACACCTTC. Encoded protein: CASSEPRESYGYTF.

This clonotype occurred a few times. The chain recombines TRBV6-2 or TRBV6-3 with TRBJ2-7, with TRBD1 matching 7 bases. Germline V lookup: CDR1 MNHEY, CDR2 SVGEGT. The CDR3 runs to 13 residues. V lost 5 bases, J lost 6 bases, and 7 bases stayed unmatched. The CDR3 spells CASSPHRGTEQYF. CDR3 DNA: TGTGCCAGCAGTCCCCACAGGGGAACCGAGCAGTACTTC.

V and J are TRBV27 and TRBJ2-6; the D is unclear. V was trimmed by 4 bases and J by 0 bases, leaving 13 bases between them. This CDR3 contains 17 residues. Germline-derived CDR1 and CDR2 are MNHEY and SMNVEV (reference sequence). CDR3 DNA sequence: TGTGCCAGCAGTTCGGGCAACTATCCCTCTGGGGCCAACGTCCTGACTTTC. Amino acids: CASSSGNYPSGANVLTF.

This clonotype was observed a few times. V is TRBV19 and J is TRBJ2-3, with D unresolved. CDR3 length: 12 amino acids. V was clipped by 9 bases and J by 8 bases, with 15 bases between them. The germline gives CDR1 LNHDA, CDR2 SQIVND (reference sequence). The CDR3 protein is CASNFFGRTQYF. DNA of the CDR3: TGTGCCAGCAACTTTTTCGGTCGTACGCAGTATTTT. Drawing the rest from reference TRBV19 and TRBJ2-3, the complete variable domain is DGGITQSPKYLFRKEGQNVTLSCEQNLNHDAMYWYRQDPGQGLRLIYYSQIVNDFQKGDIAEGYSVSREKKESFPLTVTSAQKNPTAFYLCASNFFGRTQYFGPGTRLTVL.

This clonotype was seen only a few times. CDR3 amino acids: CASSLAVRGQQYF. The CDR3 DNA sequence: TGTGCCAGCAGTTTAGCGGTTCGAGGGCAGCAGTACTTC. The rearrangement links TRBV12-3 or TRBV12-4 to TRBJ2-7; TRBD2 might be the D (5 bases). The CDR3 is made up of 13 amino acids. The V end was cut by 0 bases, the J end by 8 bases, with 11 bases between.

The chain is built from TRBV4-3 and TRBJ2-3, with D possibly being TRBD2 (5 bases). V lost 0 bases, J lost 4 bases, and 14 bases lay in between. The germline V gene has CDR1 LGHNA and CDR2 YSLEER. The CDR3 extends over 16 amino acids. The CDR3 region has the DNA TGCGCCAGCAGCCAAGAGGCTAGCCGGATTGCAGATACGCAGTATTTT. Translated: CASSQEASRIADTQYF.

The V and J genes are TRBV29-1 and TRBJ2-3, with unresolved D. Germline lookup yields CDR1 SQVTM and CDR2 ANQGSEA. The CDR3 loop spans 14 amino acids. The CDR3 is CSLLGNSGTDTQYF. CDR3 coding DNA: TGCAGTCTTCTAGGGAACTCGGGCACAGATACGCAGTATTTT.